These 29 T cell receptor beta chains came from one sample sequenced in a study of STAT5B mutations in CD4+ large granular lymphocyte leukemia. The method was immunoSEQ multiplex PCR; TCRdb's version includes in-frame clones alone and lacks a portion of them. Of 20,000 or so clones in the sample, approximately 84% are singletons; the top ten hold around 13%. Sequencing was performed on CD4+ T cells from blood buffy coats. These receptor sequences come from a human donor in good health.

The chain carries TRBV2 and TRBJ2-5, with a possible D match to TRBD1 (6 bases). V lost 5 bases and J 0 bases, leaving 13 bases between the germline ends. The CDR3 has 15 amino acids. CDR1 and CDR2 (germline): SNHLY, FYNNEI. CDR3 nucleotide sequence: TGTGCCAGCAGTCTCGAGACAGGCTACCAAGAGACCCAGTACTTC. This gives the protein CASSLETGYQETQYF.

This clone was counted a few times. The chain uses TRBV6-5 and TRBJ2-3, with TRBD2 matching over 11 bases. This CDR3 contains 16 residues. J lost 7 bases, V lost 2 bases, and 8 bases had no gene match. CDR1 is MNHEY and CDR2 is SVGAGI in the germline V gene. CDR3 nucleotide sequence: TGTGCCAGCAGTTACCCCACTAGCGGGAGTTCTAATACGCAGTATTTT. It translates to CASSYPTSGSSNTQYF.

The genes are TRBV30 and TRBJ1-2; D uncertain. V lost 2 bases and J 6 bases, leaving 10 bases between the germline ends. The CDR3 is made up of 12 amino acids. Germline V lookup: CDR1 GTSNPN, CDR2 SVGIG (reference sequence). CDR3 DNA sequence: TGTGCCTGGAGTTCCACACCGAATGGCTACACCTTC. Translation gives CAWSSTPNGYTF. The variable domain in full, with the rest retrieved from reference TRBV30 and TRBJ1-2, is SQTIHQWPATLVQPVGSPLSLECTVEGTSNPNLYWYRQAAGRGLQLLFYSVGIGQISSEVPQNLSASRPQDRQFILSSKKLLLSDSGFYLCAWSSTPNGYTFGSGTRLTVV.

J is TRBJ2-7 and V is TRBV29-1; 11 bases are shared with TRBD2. The CDR3 consists of 16 residues. Losses at the gene ends were 4 bases for V and 2 bases for J; bases not matched to a gene: 10. The germline CDR1 and CDR2 sequences are SQVTM and ANQGSEA. In DNA form, the CDR3 reads TGCAGCGTTGTAGGGCTAGCGGGAGGCTATCCCTACGAGCAGTACTTC. It codes for CSVVGLAGGYPYEQYF.

The chain is built from TRBV7-2 and TRBJ1-5; 8 bases are shared with TRBD1. CDR3 size: 15 residues. V was clipped by 1 base and J by 2 bases; unmatched bases: 1. The germline CDR1 and CDR2 sequences are SGHTA and FQGNSA. The CDR3 bases are TGTGCCAGCAGCTTAGACAGGGGGGGCAATCAGCCCCAGCATTTT. Protein sequence: CASSLDRGGNQPQHF. Filled out from reference TRBV7-2 and TRBJ1-5, the complete variable domain reads GAGVSQSPSNKVTEKGKDVELRCDPISGHTALYWYRQSLGQGLEFLIYFQGNSAPDKSGLPSDRFSAERTGGSVSTLTIQRTQQEDSAVYLCASSLDRGGNQPQHFGDGTRLSIL.

V is TRBV27 and J is TRBJ2-1; D unresolved. The CDR3 extends over 16 amino acids. V shed 4 bases and J shed 2 bases, with 15 bases lying between them. The germline V gene has CDR1 MNHEY and CDR2 SMNVEV (reference sequence). DNA for the CDR3: TGTGCCAGCAGTTCCCGACCGCAGGCCGCCTACAATGAGCAGTTCTTC. This sequence encodes CASSSRPQAAYNEQFF.

The CDR3 nucleotides are TGTGCCAGCAGCCAGCCGACAGGGGGGACTGGCGAGCAGTACTTC. Protein sequence: CASSQPTGGTGEQYF. V and J are TRBV14 and TRBJ2-7; 9 nucleotides align to TRBD1. The CDR3 sequence is 15 residues long. The germline V gene encodes CDR1 SGHDN and CDR2 FVKESK. V was clipped by 3 bases and J by 6 bases; unmatched bases: 9.

The chain uses TRBV7-2 and TRBJ2-1, with 9 bases that match TRBD2. This CDR3 contains 15 residues. Germline V gene lookup returns CDR1 SGHTA and CDR2 FQGNSA. V shed 4 bases, J shed 8 bases, and the junction held 9 bases outside the gene matches. CDR3 region: CASSSTRGLAHEQFF. In nucleotides, the CDR3 is TGTGCCAGCAGCTCAACTAGGGGACTAGCCCATGAGCAGTTCTTC.

V gene TRBV2 combines with J gene TRBJ2-3; 7 nucleotides match TRBD2. Germline assignment: CDR1 SNHLY and CDR2 FYNNEI. Unmatched junction bases numbered 2, after V lost 2 bases and J lost 6 bases. The CDR3 totals 13 residues. In DNA form, the CDR3 reads TGTGCCAGCAGTGAACCGGGAGGCGATACGCAGTATTTT. Its translation is CASSEPGGDTQYF.

CDR3 bases: TGTGCCAGCTCACCAGCAGCAGAAAGAGATACGCAGTATTTT. It yields the protein CASSPAAERDTQYF. This chain connects TRBV18 to TRBJ2-3; D is ambiguous. Germline V gene data show CDR1 as KGHSH and CDR2 as LQKENI. With 2 bases removed from V and 5 bases from J, the gap between germline ends came to 11 bases. The CDR3 has 14 amino acids.

The chain uses TRBV7-2 and TRBJ2-2, with D tentatively TRBD2 (7 bases). The V end was cut by 5 bases, the J end by 4 bases, with 17 bases between. The CDR3 spans 16 residues. Looked up from germline, CDR1 is SGHTA and CDR2 is FQGNSA. CDR3 DNA: TGTGCCAGCAGCCCCTCGGGGGGCTGGGGCACCGGGGAGCTGTTTTTT. It is translated as CASSPSGGWGTGELFF. Based on the CDR3 plus reference TRBV7-2 and TRBJ2-2, the full variable domain is GAGVSQSPSNKVTEKGKDVELRCDPISGHTALYWYRQSLGQGLEFLIYFQGNSAPDKSGLPSDRFSAERTGGSVSTLTIQRTQQEDSAVYLCASSPSGGWGTGELFFGEGSRLTVL.

This clone was found a few times. The chain links TRBV6-5 to TRBJ1-1; D is undetermined. The CDR3 totals 13 residues. Per germline, CDR1 MNHEY and CDR2 SVGAGI. V dropped 6 bases and J dropped 10 bases, with 18 bases sitting between them. CDR3 bases: TGTGCCAGCAGGACTAGGGCACGGGATGGAGCTTTCTTT. It specifies CASRTRARDGAFF.

This clone has a handful of counts. This sequence joins TRBV21-1 and TRBJ2-1; the listed D gene, TRBD2, was not tested against the DNA. TRBV21-1 is assigned pseudogene status. This CDR3 is built from 16 residues. CDR3 in amino acids: CASSNGLAESYNEQFF. In nucleotides, the CDR3 is TGTGCCAGCAGCAACGGTCTAGCGGAATCCTACAATGAGCAGTTCTTC.

This chain connects TRBV7-9 to TRBJ1-1, with D unclear. The germline V and J ends were trimmed by 5 bases and 3 bases, with 13 bases remaining between them. The CDR3 runs to 14 residues. CDR1 and CDR2 from the germline V gene are SEHNR and FQNEAQ (reference sequence). CDR3 sequence: CASSPGSRYTEAFF. CDR3 coding DNA: TGTGCCAGCAGCCCGGGTTCGCGGTACACTGAAGCTTTCTTT. Combining the CDR3 with reference TRBV7-9 and TRBJ1-1 gives the whole variable domain DTGVSQNPRHKITKRGQNVTFRCDPISEHNRLYWYRQTLGQGPEFLTYFQNEAQLEKSRLLSDRFSAERPKGSFSTLEIQRTEQGDSAMYLCASSPGSRYTEAFFGQGTRLTVV.

The V and J genes are TRBV7-8 and TRBJ1-2, with D maybe TRBD1 (5 bases). Germline CDR1 and CDR2: SGHVS and FQNEAQ. CDR3 length: 13 residues. The V end was cut by 5 bases, the J end by 8 bases, with 15 bases between. The CDR3: CASSVREKGGYTF. CDR3 coding DNA: TGTGCCAGCAGCGTCAGGGAAAAGGGCGGCTACACCTTC.

Written as DNA, the CDR3 is TGTGCCAGCAGCCAAAATGGGAACTATGGCTACACCTTC. Protein sequence: CASSQNGNYGYTF. The chain recombines TRBV14 with TRBJ1-2; D gene unclear. V lost 2 bases and J lost 2, with 6 bases in between. This CDR3 comprises 13 residues. Germline V gene sequence: CDR1 SGHDN, CDR2 FVKESK.

The chain links TRBV10-3 to TRBJ2-7, with D possibly matching TRBD1 (7 bases). The ends were cut back, 6 bases at V and 0 bases at J, with 12 bases in the middle. The CDR3 runs to 14 residues. Per germline, CDR1 ENHRY and CDR2 SYGVKD. The CDR3 DNA reads as TGTGCCATCAGGCGGGACAGCTCCTCCTACGAGCAGTACTTC. It translates to CAIRRDSSSYEQYF.

The gene calls are TRBV27 and TRBJ2-1; D is uncertain. The CDR3 loop spans 17 amino acids. The V end was cut by 5 bases, the J end by 4 bases, with 21 bases between. Germline V gives CDR1 MNHEY, CDR2 SMNVEV (reference sequence). The CDR3 DNA reads TGTGCCAGCAGTCTCCGATCTTCCGACCACTATTACAATGAGCAGTTCTTC. Its translation is CASSLRSSDHYYNEQFF.

The V call is TRBV19, the J call TRBJ2-7; 12 nucleotides agree with TRBD2. The CDR3 is made up of 16 amino acids. V trimming: 4 bases; J trimming: 2 bases; junction bases outside the gene matches: 6. The germline V gene encodes CDR1 LNHDA and CDR2 SQIVND (reference sequence). CDR3 residues: CASSKGLAGDTYEQYF. CDR3 in DNA: TGTGCCAGTAGTAAGGGACTAGCGGGTGATACCTACGAGCAGTACTTC.

This sequence joins TRBV19 and TRBJ1-1, with D hard to call. Germline V gene sequence: CDR1 LNHDA, CDR2 SQIVND (reference sequence). Trimming left V 10 bases short and J 3 bases short, with 18 bases between. CDR3 length: 14 residues. CDR3 coding DNA: TGTGCCACCCAGGACTGGCAAGGGTACACTGAAGCTTTCTTT. Its protein is CATQDWQGYTEAFF.

This clone was counted between two and nine times. The chain uses TRBV10-1 and TRBJ2-1; D not certain. The length of the CDR3 is 14 residues. V was clipped by 3 bases and J by 6 bases, with 12 bases between them. Per germline, CDR1 WNHNN and CDR2 SYGVQD (reference sequence). In DNA form, the CDR3 reads TGCGCCAGCAGTGATTCCCAGCGCGCCAATGAGCAGTTCTTC. It translates to CASSDSQRANEQFF.

The V gene is TRBV6-1, the J gene TRBJ1-5; 8 bases map to TRBD1. V lost 4 bases and J lost 9; bases outside the gene matches: 8. The CDR3 consists of 14 residues. Germline CDR1 and CDR2: MNHNS and SASEGT. The CDR3 sequence is CASSGDRSFGPQHF. The CDR3 DNA follows: TGTGCCAGCAGTGGGGACAGGTCGTTCGGGCCCCAGCATTTT.

The CDR3 coding sequence is TGTGCCGGCAACCAGGGGGCCGGCACTGAAGCTTTCTTT. Protein product: CAGNQGAGTEAFF. The chain is built from TRBV30 and TRBJ1-1; 8 positions agree with TRBD1. Germline V gene data show CDR1 as GTSNPN and CDR2 as SVGIG (reference sequence). The CDR3 spans 13 residues. J gave up 4 bases and V 8 bases, and 9 bases lay outside the gene matches.

The rearrangement uses TRBV5-8 and TRBJ2-5; no clear D gene. Trimming removed 5 bases from V and 1 base from J, with 9 bases in between. This CDR3 region has 13 residues. CDR1 is SGHTS, CDR2 YDEGEE, per germline. The DNA for the CDR3 is TGTGCCAGCAGGATACAGTCCCAAGAGACCCAGTACTTC. This gives the protein CASRIQSQETQYF.

This clone was observed once. The genes are TRBV6-6 and TRBJ2-7; no clear D gene. Germline V lookup: CDR1 MNHNY, CDR2 SVGAGI (reference sequence). The CDR3 is 13 amino acids. The germline V and J ends were trimmed by 6 bases and 0 bases, with 9 bases remaining between them. The CDR3 is CASSTDFSYEQYF. CDR3 DNA sequence: TGTGCCAGCAGCACCGACTTCTCCTACGAGCAGTACTTC.

V gene TRBV6-5 combines with J gene TRBJ1-5, with 11 bases matching TRBD1. V lost 5 bases, J lost 5 bases, and 5 bases stayed unmatched. The CDR3 totals 15 residues. CDR1 is MNHEY and CDR2 is SVGAGI in the germline V gene. This CDR3 reads CASSRTGGADQPQHF. In nucleotides, the CDR3 is TGTGCCAGCAGTCGGACAGGGGGCGCCGATCAGCCCCAGCATTTT.

The rearrangement links TRBV25-1 to TRBJ1-2; 9 positions match TRBD1. The CDR3 loop spans 14 amino acids. Germline V gene lookup returns CDR1 MGHDK and CDR2 SYGVNS. J lost 6 bases, V lost 5 bases, and 7 bases had no gene match. DNA for the CDR3: TGTGCCAGCAGTAACCCGTGGACAGGGGATGGCTACACCTTC. Amino acids: CASSNPWTGDGYTF.

This clone was counted a few times. This chain links TRBV7-9 with TRBJ2-2; weak D call: TRBD2 (6 bases). CDR3 size: 16 residues. CDR1 is SEHNR and CDR2 is FQNEAQ in the germline V gene (reference sequence). The V end lost 4 bases, the J end lost 3 bases, and 15 bases lay between the germline ends. The CDR3 DNA sequence: TGTGCCAGCAGCTCTTCCAGGGTAGCGGACACCGGGGAGCTGTTTTTT. Translated: CASSSSRVADTGELFF.

Turning to this clone: Sequence at one end of the junction differs from germline and may be a read error. The V and J genes are TRBV2 and TRBJ2-7; 9 bases agree with TRBD1. The CDR3 runs to 14 residues. Germline values: CDR1 SNHLY, CDR2 FYNNEI. The CDR3 protein is CASSESGQGTFGYF. The CDR3, as DNA: TGTGCCAGCAGTGAGTCGGGACAGGGCACCTTCGGCTATTTC.